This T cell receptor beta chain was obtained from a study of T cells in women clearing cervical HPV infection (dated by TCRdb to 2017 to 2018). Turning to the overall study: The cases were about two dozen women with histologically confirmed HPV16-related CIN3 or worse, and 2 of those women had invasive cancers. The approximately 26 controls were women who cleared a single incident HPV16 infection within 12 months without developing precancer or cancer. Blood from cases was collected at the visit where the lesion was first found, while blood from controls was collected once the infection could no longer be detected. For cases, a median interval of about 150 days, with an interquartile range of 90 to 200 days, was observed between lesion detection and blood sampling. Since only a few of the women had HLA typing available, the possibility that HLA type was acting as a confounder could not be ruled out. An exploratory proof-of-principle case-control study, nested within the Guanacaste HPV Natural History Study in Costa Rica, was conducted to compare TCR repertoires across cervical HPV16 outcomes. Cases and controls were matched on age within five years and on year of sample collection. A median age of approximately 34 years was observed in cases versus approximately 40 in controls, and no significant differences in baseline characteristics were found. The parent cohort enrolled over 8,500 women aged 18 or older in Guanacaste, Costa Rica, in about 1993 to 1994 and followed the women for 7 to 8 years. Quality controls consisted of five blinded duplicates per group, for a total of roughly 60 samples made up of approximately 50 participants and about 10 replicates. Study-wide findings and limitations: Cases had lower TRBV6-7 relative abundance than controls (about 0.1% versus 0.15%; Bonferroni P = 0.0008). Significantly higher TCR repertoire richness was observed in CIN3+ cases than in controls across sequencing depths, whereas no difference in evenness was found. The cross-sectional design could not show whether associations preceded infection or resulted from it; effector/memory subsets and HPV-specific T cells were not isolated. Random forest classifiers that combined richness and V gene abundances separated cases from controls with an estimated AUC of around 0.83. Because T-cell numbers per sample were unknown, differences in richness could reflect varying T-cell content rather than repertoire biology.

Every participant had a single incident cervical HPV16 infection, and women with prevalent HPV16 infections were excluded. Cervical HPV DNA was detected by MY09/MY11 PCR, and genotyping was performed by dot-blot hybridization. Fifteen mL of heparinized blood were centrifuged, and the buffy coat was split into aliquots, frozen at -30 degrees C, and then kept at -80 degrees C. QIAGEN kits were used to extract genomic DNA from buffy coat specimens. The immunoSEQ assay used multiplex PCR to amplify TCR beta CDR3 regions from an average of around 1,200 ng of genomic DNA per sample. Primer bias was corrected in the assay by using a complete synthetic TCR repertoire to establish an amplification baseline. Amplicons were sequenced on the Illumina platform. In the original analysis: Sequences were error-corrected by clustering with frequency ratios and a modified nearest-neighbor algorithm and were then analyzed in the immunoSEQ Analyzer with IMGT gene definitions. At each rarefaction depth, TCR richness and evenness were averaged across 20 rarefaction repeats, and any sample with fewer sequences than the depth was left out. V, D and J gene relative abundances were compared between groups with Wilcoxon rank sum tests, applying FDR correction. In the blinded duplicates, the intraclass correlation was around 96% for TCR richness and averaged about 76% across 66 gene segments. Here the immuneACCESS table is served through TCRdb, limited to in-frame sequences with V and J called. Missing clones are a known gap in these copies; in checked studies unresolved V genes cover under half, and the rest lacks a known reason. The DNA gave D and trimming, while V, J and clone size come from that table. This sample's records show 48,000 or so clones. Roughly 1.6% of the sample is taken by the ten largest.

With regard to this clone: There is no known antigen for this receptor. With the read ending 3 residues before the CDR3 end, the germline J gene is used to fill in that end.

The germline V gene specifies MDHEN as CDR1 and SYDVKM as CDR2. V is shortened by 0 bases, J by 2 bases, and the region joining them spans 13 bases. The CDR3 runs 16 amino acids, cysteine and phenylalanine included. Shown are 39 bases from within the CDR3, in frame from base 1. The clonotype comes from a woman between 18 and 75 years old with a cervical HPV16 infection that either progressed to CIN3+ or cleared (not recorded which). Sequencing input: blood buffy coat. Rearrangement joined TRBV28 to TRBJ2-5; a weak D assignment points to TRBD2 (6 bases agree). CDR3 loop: CASSLWGLGGQETQYF. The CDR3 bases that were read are TGTGCCAGCAGTTTATGGGGACTGGGGGGACAAGAGACC.